This T cell receptor beta chain was found in a study of shared clonotypes between healthy human individuals (dated by TCRdb to the early 2020s). Notes on the research overall: The cohort comprised a couple of women and a few men aged 18 to 49 years. For each donor, three plates each were used for CD4 naive and CD4 memory, two plates were used for CD8 naive, and one plate was used for CD8 memory. To estimate repertoire size and how much clonotypes are shared between individuals, the study performed deep sequencing of blood TCR repertoires from a few healthy adults. Different laboratories and diverse techniques were used to prepare libraries and sequence TCR repertoires, to increase sequencing depth and limit assay-specific biases. Each donor's leukapheresis produced roughly between roughly 0.9 and 8.9 billion PBMCs.

Using the deep immunoSEQ assay, TCR CDR3 regions were amplified from genomic DNA by multiplex PCR. For each cell subset, the extracted genomic DNA was distributed evenly across all wells of several immunoSEQ 96-well plates, and each plate served as one replicate. For sorted subsets, each replicate PCR was loaded with approximately 0.2 ug genomic DNA, equivalent to 30,000 or so T cell genomes. Purified libraries were quantified with a Qubit 3.0 fluorometer, sized on a Bioanalyzer 2100, and re-quantified with the KAPA Library Quantification kit. Every immunoSEQ 96-well plate was sequenced on a separate single-read 150-cycle Illumina NextSeq 550 flow cell. In the source study's methods: The immunoSEQ output contained only junctional sequences without quality scores, so filtering could not match that applied to full-length reads. Sequences were annotated with PyIR, a Python wrapper for IgBLAST v1.9, and V/J genes and CDR3 were assigned using IMGT germline references. Reads with weak V/J assignments (E-value above 1e-6), missing CDR3, stop codons, out-of-frame junctions, or ambiguous translated residues were removed. V3J clonotypes were defined as sequences sharing an identical inferred V gene, J gene, and CDR3 amino acid sequence. The percentage overlap between two repertoires was calculated by dividing the number of shared unique clonotypes by the size of the smaller repertoire. Three approaches were used to assess repertoire richness: RTK rarefaction, the Chao1 estimator, and Recon v2.1 estimates of unobserved clonotypes. For all TCRbeta clonotypes obtained by the gDNA method from a handful of donors, generation probabilities were computed with OLGA. The table was pulled from immuneACCESS by TCRdb, which kept in-frame rearrangements only. Such tables lose some clones; where checked, under half of the loss comes from unresolved V genes, and the rest has no known cause. From that table come the V and J calls and clone size; the DNA was used to work out D and trimming. Within this sample are some 2,100,000 clones, with about 92% of them counted one time only. The top ten hold approximately 1.7% of the sample.

The CDR1 and CDR2 encoded by the germline V gene are SNHLY and FYNNEI. V is clipped by 8 bases and J by 1 base, and the sequence between their germline boundaries is 5 bases long. The CDR3 sequence holds 11 residues, the cysteine and phenylalanine included. Only the CDR3 part of the read is kept: 33 bases, read in frame from the first base. Paper-wide results and their limitations: Pairwise subsampling led to the expectation that sequencing depth would affect the degree of clonotype sharing among donors. Across several donors, approximately 5% of naive CD4, more than 3% of naive CD8, approximately 2.5% of memory CD4, and 0.4% to 0.45% of memory CD8 clonotypes were shared. Rarefaction of sorted-subset datasets indicated incomplete sequencing despite the large sequencing depth. Compared with non-shared clonotypes, clonotypes shared by all four sorted-subset donors had higher generation probabilities. Because the study included a small number of donors, the genetic and exposure-history diversity represented was limited. Naive subsets generally had larger estimated clonotype richness than memory subsets. Only blood was sampled, and tissue TCR repertoires likely differ from those in blood.

A note on this clone: Its antigen is not yet known. Base quality data are lacking; no much larger clone is found one base away.

CD8 naive samples were obtained by positive selection for CCR7 among CD45RO-negative cells, yielding a CD45RA+CCR7+ population from which TemRA cells were excluded. The donors were healthy, HIV-negative adults who had no recently reported acute infections or vaccinations. Every donor was a Caucasian adult residing in Nashville, Tennessee, USA. Blood was obtained by leukapheresis, after which PBMCs were separated by Ficoll-Histopaque density gradient centrifugation and cryopreserved in liquid nitrogen vapor phase. Analytical flow cytometry was used to check the purity and quantity of every magnetically sorted T cell population. Each sorted fraction had its genomic DNA isolated and then quantified by UV absorbance on a Nanodrop 2000c.

The source is a man aged 18 to 29 in good health. Some clones in this sample may be carry-over from other donors' samples. Source material: naive CD8+ T cells from PBMCs. The cell subset or site label corresponds to: CD45RA+CCR7+. The sequence is built from TRBV2 and TRBJ1-1, with the D gene call left open. This receptor carries the CDR3 CASLENTEAFF. The DNA is as follows: TGTGCCAGCCTGGAGAACACTGAAGCTTTCTTT.